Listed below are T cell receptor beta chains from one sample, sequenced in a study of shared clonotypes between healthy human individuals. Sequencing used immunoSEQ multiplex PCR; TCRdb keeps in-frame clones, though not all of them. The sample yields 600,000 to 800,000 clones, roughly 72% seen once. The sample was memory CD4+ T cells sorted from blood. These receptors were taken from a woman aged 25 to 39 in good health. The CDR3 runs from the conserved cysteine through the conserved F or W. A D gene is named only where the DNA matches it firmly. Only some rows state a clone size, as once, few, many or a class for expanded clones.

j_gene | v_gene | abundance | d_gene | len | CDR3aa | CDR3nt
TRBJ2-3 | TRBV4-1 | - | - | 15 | CASSHPVGGSRTQYF | TGCGCCAGCAGCCATCCCGTGGGGGGCTCCAGGACGCAGTATTTT
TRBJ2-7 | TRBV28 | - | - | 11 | CASRSNYEQYF | TGTGCCAGCAGGTCGAACTACGAGCAGTACTTC
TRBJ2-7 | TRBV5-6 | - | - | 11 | CASSKNYEQYF | TGTGCCAGCAGCAAAAACTACGAGCAGTACTTC
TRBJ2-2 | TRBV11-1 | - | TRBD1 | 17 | CASSSGQGRFFTGELFF | TGTGCCAGCAGCTCTGGACAGGGGCGCTTTTTTACCGGGGAGCTGTTTTTT
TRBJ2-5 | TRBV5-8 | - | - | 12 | CASSSVRETQYF | TGTGCCAGCAGCTCCGTTCGGGAGACCCAGTACTTC
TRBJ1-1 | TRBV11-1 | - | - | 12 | CASSLETPEAFF | TGTGCCAGCAGCTTAGAGACCCCTGAAGCTTTCTTT
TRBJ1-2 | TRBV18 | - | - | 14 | CASSPSGQQYGYTF | TGTGCCAGCTCACCTTCCGGACAGCAATATGGCTACACCTTC
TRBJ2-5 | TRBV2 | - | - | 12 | CASSEAGETQYF | TGTGCCAGCAGTGAAGCAGGCGAGACCCAGTACTTC
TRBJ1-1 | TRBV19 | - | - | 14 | CASSPGRRDTEAFF | TGTGCCAGTAGTCCAGGGCGACGGGACACTGAAGCTTTCTTT
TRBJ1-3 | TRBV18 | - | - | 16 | CASSPTGPSTGNTIYF | TGTGCCAGCTCACCAACCGGGCCCTCCACTGGAAACACCATATATTTT
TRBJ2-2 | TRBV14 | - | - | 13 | CASSEFNTGELFF | TGTGCCAGCAGCGAGTTCAACACCGGGGAGCTGTTTTTT
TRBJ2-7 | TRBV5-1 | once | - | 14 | CASSPAQNPYEQYF | TGCGCCAGCAGCCCCGCCCAGAACCCCTACGAGCAGTACTTC
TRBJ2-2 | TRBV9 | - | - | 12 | CASSVLTGELFF | TGTGCCAGCAGCGTCTTAACCGGGGAGCTGTTTTTT